This T cell receptor (beta chain) was identified in a study of blood T cell repertoires in COVID-19. The wider study: Both acute and convalescent COVID-19 samples were obtained from the United States, Italy and Spain. From T cells, B-cell-depleted T cells, or PBMCs came the material, which was cDNA or gDNA.

Original processing notes: Nucleated cell counts were estimated from reference gene primer amplification. The method was immunoSEQ multiplex PCR; TCRdb's version includes in-frame clones alone and lacks a portion of them. The V and J calls and clone size were taken over from that table, and D and trimming were inferred from the DNA. The table includes some 99,000 clones, roughly 82% detected once. There are 12 residues in the CDR3. CDR1 and CDR2 from the germline V gene are LNHDA and SQIVND (reference sequence). The ends were cut back, 4 bases at V and 8 bases at J, with 11 bases in the middle. The receptor comes from a woman of 80 years or more with active or convalescent COVID-19. This chain joins TRBV19 and TRBJ1-1, with D perhaps matching TRBD1 (5 bases). The source material was peripheral blood. The CDR3 is CASSTGLSEAFF. CDR3 nucleotide sequence: TGTGCCAGTAGTACGGGACTCTCCGAAGCTTTCTTT.